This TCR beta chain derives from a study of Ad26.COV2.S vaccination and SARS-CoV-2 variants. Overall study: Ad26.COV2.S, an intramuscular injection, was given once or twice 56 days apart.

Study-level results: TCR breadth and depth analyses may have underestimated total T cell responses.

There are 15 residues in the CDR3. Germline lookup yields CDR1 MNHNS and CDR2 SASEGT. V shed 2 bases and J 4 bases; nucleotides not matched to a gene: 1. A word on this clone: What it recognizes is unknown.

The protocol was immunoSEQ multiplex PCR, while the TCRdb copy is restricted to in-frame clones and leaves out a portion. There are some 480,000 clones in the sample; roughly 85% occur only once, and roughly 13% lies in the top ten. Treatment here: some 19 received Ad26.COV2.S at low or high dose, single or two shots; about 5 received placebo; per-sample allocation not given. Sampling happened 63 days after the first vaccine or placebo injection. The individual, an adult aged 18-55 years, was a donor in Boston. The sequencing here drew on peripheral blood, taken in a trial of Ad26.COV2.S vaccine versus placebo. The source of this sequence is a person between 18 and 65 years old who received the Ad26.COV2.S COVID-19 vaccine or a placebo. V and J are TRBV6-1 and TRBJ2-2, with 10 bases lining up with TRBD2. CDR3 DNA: TGTGCCAGCAGTGAAACTAGCGGGATCACCGGGGAGCTGTTTTTT. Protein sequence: CASSETSGITGELFF.